The next 2 T cell receptor beta chains were all read from a single sample in a study of control samples from healthy donors and cancer patients. Libraries were prepared by immunoSEQ multiplex PCR; TCRdb keeps only in-frame clonotypes and omits some of them. Of around 95,000 clones listed, about 85% are singletons. The specimen sequenced was blood. The receptors were sampled from a man aged 25-45 years in good health.

This clone occurred once. The same CDR3 also results from other DNA sequences found in this sample. The V gene is TRBV20-1, the J gene TRBJ1-2; D is ambiguous. Germline assignment: CDR1 DFQATT and CDR2 SNEGSKA (reference sequence). V lost 3 bases, J lost 4 bases, and 9 bases lay in between. CDR3 size: 12 residues. The CDR3, as DNA: TGCAGTGCTAGTCGGGCAGGCTATGGCTACACCTTC. It encodes CSASRAGYGYTF.

This clone was detected once. The rearrangement links TRBV5-1 to TRBJ1-1; D is perhaps TRBD1 (6 bases). This CDR3 region has 15 residues. In germline, CDR1 is SGHRS, CDR2 YFSETQ. V lost 0 bases to trimming and J lost 4 bases, with 13 bases between them. CDR3 amino acids: CASSLGGQPFTEAFF. The CDR3 DNA is TGCGCCAGCAGCTTGGGAGGACAGCCCTTCACTGAAGCTTTCTTT.